A single sample is the source of the 16 T cell receptor beta chains below, sequenced in a study of blood T cell repertoires in COVID-19. Some clones are missing from TCRdb's copy, which holds only in-frame ones; the method was immunoSEQ multiplex PCR. The sample includes roughly 240,000 clones, about 86% of them seen just once. The sample consisted of peripheral blood. Receptors originate from a man aged 18-30 years with active or convalescent COVID-19.

V is TRBV4-1 and J is TRBJ1-3; TRBD1 aligns across 10 bases. V trimming: 5 bases; J trimming: 7 bases; junction bases outside the gene matches: 8. The CDR3 extends over 15 amino acids. Germline V gives CDR1 MGHRA, CDR2 YSYEKL. The CDR3 nucleotides are TGCGCCAGCAGCGGGAATGACAGGGGGCTTAACACCATATATTTT. Translation: CASSGNDRGLNTIYF.

This clone has only one observation. The chain has TRBV5-1 and TRBJ1-2, with unresolved D. CDR1 is SGHRS and CDR2 is YFSETQ in the germline V gene. V shed 0 bases and J shed 7 bases, with 10 bases lying between them. The CDR3 length is 13 residues. CDR3 DNA sequence: TGCGCCAGCAGCTTGGGAGGGAATACTGGCTACACCTTC. Protein sequence: CASSLGGNTGYTF.

The gene calls are TRBV18 and TRBJ2-1, with 8 bases aligning to TRBD2. Looked up from germline, CDR1 is KGHSH and CDR2 is LQKENI. The CDR3 consists of 15 residues. V was pared by 4 bases and J by 5 bases, with 7 bases of the junction left unmatched. The CDR3 DNA reads TGTGCCAGCTCACGGTCCGGGACTAGAGACAATGAGCAGTTCTTC. Residues: CASSRSGTRDNEQFF.

CDR3 amino acids: CASSSRVYGYTF. CDR3 DNA: TGTGCCAGCAGTTCCAGGGTTTATGGCTACACCTTC. This chain uses TRBV28 with TRBJ1-2; D might be TRBD1 (5 bases). CDR3 size: 12 residues. V was clipped by 4 bases and J by 5 bases, with 8 bases between them. Germline V gives CDR1 MDHEN, CDR2 SYDVKM.

The chain has TRBV25-1 and TRBJ1-2, with a possible D match to TRBD1 (5 bases). From germline, CDR1 is MGHDK and CDR2 SYGVNS. V shed 0 bases and J shed 7 bases, with 12 bases lying between them. This CDR3 has 14 amino acids. The DNA for the CDR3 is TGTGCCAGCAGTGAATATGTCGCAGGGTCTGGCTACACCTTC. Amino acid sequence: CASSEYVAGSGYTF.

The chain carries TRBV2 and TRBJ1-5; D gene unclear. With 6 bases removed from V and 1 base from J, the gap between germline ends came to 7 bases. Germline V lookup: CDR1 SNHLY, CDR2 FYNNEI. The CDR3 is made up of 13 amino acids. This CDR3 reads CASRVESNQPQHF. DNA of the CDR3: TGTGCCAGCAGGGTAGAGAGCAATCAGCCCCAGCATTTT. The full variable domain, rest sourced from reference TRBV2 and TRBJ1-5, is EPEVTQTPSHQVTQMGQEVILRCVPISNHLYFYWYRQILGQKVEFLVSFYNNEISEKSEIFDDQFSVERPDGSNFTLKIRSTKLEDSAMYFCASRVESNQPQHFGDGTRLSIL.

The V call is TRBV7-9, the J call TRBJ2-7; 7 bases match TRBD1. CDR3 length: 15 amino acids. Unmatched junction bases numbered 10, after V lost 3 bases and J lost 5 bases. Germline assignment: CDR1 SEHNR and CDR2 FQNEAQ (reference sequence). Written as DNA, the CDR3 is TGTGCCAGCAGCTTCTACGACAGGGACCTCCACGAGCAGTACTTC. As protein: CASSFYDRDLHEQYF. Full variable domain (missing parts from reference TRBV7-9 and TRBJ2-7): DTGVSQNPRHKITKRGQNVTFRCDPISEHNRLYWYRQTLGQGPEFLTYFQNEAQLEKSRLLSDRFSAERPKGSFSTLEIQRTEQGDSAMYLCASSFYDRDLHEQYFGPGTRLTVT.

The chain's CDR3 is CATSRPDRVETQYF. In DNA, the CDR3 is TGTGCCACCAGCAGACCGGACAGGGTAGAGACCCAGTACTTC. This chain joins TRBV15 and TRBJ2-5; 8 nucleotides match TRBD1. The germline gives CDR1 LNHNV, CDR2 YYDKDF (reference sequence). V lost 2 bases, J lost 4 bases, and 3 bases stayed unmatched. The CDR3 runs 14 residues.

This sequence joins TRBV12-3 or TRBV12-4 and TRBJ1-3; D is perhaps TRBD1 (5 bases). Trimming removed 8 bases from V and 1 base from J, with 6 bases in between. The CDR3 length is 12 residues. Here the CDR3 DNA reads TGTGCCAGCTCAGGGTCTGGAAACACCATATATTTT. It yields the protein CASSGSGNTIYF.

This chain links TRBV30 with TRBJ1-2, with D hard to call. This CDR3 region has 14 residues. The germline V gene has CDR1 GTSNPN and CDR2 SVGIG (reference sequence). V lost 0 bases and J lost 6, with 14 bases in between. The CDR3 DNA reads TGTGCCTGGAGTGTACGAGTGGTAAAGAATGGCTACACCTTC. Amino acid sequence: CAWSVRVVKNGYTF. The complete variable domain, with remaining parts taken from reference TRBV30 and TRBJ1-2, reads SQTIHQWPATLVQPVGSPLSLECTVEGTSNPNLYWYRQAAGRGLQLLFYSVGIGQISSEVPQNLSASRPQDRQFILSSKKLLLSDSGFYLCAWSVRVVKNGYTFGSGTRLTVV.

The chain combines TRBV29-1 with TRBJ1-5; D not certain. Germline loops: CDR1 SQVTM, CDR2 ANQGSEA. The CDR3 totals 14 residues. Trimming cost V 5 bases and J 0 bases, with 11 bases left between them. The CDR3 region has the DNA TGCAGCGTTCAAGTGGCAAATAGCAATCAGCCCCAGCATTTT. Translating it yields CSVQVANSNQPQHF.

This clone was seen only once. The chain recombines TRBV2 with TRBJ2-3; maybe TRBD1 (6 bases). Trimming shortened V by 5 bases and J by 4 bases, and 10 bases separated the two germline ends. The CDR3 spans 13 residues. Germline values: CDR1 SNHLY, CDR2 FYNNEI. The CDR3 bases are TGTGCCAGCAGTACATGGACAGCAGATACGCAGTATTTT. Amino acids: CASSTWTADTQYF.

The chain carries TRBV15 and TRBJ2-3; 10 bases fit TRBD1. The CDR3 is 15 amino acids. CDR1 LNHNV and CDR2 YYDKDF come from the germline V gene (reference sequence). V gave up 7 bases and J gave up 1 base; unmatched junction bases: 5. The CDR3 nucleotides read TGTGCCACCATCCCAGACAGGGGGCGCACAGATACGCAGTATTTT. It is translated as CATIPDRGRTDTQYF. The full variable domain, completed using reference TRBV15 and TRBJ2-3, is DAMVIQNPRYQVTQFGKPVTLSCSQTLNHNVMYWYQQKSSQAPKLLFHYYDKDFNNEADTPDNFQSRRPNTSFCFLDIRSPGLGDTAMYLCATIPDRGRTDTQYFGPGTRLTVL.

The chain links TRBV29-1 to TRBJ2-7; weak D call: TRBD1 (5 bases). Between the trimmed V and J ends, which lost 7 bases and 2 bases, there was a span of 12 bases. This CDR3 comprises 12 residues. Germline V gives CDR1 SQVTM, CDR2 ANQGSEA. This CDR3 is CSGLGDAYEQYF. The CDR3 DNA is TGCAGCGGTTTAGGGGATGCCTACGAGCAGTACTTC.

This chain links TRBV20-1 with TRBJ1-2, with D possibly TRBD1 on 5 matching bases. The length of the CDR3 is 10 residues. Trimming pared 5 bases from V and 7 bases from J, leaving 8 bases between. CDR1 and CDR2 from the germline V gene are DFQATT and SNEGSKA (reference sequence). The chain's CDR3 is CSAEGAGYTF. The CDR3 bases are TGCAGTGCTGAAGGGGCTGGCTACACCTTC.

V and J are TRBV6-6 and TRBJ1-5; 9 nucleotides line up with TRBD1. J lost 3 bases, V lost 4 bases, and 7 bases had no gene match. Germline V gives CDR1 MNHNY, CDR2 SVGAGI (reference sequence). CDR3 length: 16 residues. This CDR3 reads CASSSGTGYSNQPQHF. In DNA form, the CDR3 reads TGTGCCAGCAGTTCCGGGACAGGGTACTCCAATCAGCCCCAGCATTTT.